Sequencing of this TCR beta chain was carried out in a study of OX40 agonist ivuxolimab in advanced cancers. At the level of the study: Subjects had a mean age of roughly 60 years, with a range of roughly 23 to 80; roughly 80% were male. Regarding the study as a whole: With doses of 0.1-3.0 mg/kg, partial responders showed among the lowest clonal expansion.

CDR1 is MNHEY and CDR2 is SMNVEV in the germline V gene (reference sequence). V was cut by 2 bases and J by 1 base, with 6 bases left in between. The length of the CDR3 is 14 residues. Data came from immunoSEQ multiplex PCR; TCRdb stores just in-frame clones and leaves some out. The data hold about 49,000 clones, with 65% to 90% observed a single time. Details on this clone: As yet, its antigen is unknown.

Sequences were derived from CD4+ or CD8+ T cells sorted from blood, sampled in a trial of the OX40 agonist ivuxolimab. The V and J genes are TRBV27 and TRBJ1-3; tentative D call: TRBD1 (5 bases). The sequence came from an adult with an advanced solid tumor such as melanoma, head and neck, liver or kidney cancer. DNA of the CDR3: TGTGCCAGCAGTTTAGGGGCGTCTGGAAACACCATATATTTT. It translates to CASSLGASGNTIYF.